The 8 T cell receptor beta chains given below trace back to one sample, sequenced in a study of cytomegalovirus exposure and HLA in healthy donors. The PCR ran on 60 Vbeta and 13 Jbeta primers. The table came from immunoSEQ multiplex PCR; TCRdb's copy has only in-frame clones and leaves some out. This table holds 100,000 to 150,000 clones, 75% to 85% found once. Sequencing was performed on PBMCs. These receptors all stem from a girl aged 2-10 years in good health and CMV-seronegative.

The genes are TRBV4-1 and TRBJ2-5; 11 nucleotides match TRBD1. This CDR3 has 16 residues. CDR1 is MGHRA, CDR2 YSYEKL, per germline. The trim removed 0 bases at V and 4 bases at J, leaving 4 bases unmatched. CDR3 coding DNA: TGCGCCAGCAGCCAAGATATGGGACAGGGGGGAGAGACCCAGTACTTC. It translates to CASSQDMGQGGETQYF.

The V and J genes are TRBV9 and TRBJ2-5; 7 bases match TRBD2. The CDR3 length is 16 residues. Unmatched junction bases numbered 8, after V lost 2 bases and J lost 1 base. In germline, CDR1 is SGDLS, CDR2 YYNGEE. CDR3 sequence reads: CASSVPGRGGQETQYF. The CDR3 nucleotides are TGTGCCAGCAGCGTTCCCGGTCGCGGGGGCCAAGAGACCCAGTACTTC.

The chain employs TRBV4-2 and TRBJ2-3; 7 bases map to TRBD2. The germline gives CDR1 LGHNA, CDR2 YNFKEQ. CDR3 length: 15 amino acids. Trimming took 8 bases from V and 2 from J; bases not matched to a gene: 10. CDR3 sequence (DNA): TGTGCCAGCTGCCTGGCTAGCGGCGCCACAGATACGCAGTATTTT. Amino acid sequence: CASCLASGATDTQYF.

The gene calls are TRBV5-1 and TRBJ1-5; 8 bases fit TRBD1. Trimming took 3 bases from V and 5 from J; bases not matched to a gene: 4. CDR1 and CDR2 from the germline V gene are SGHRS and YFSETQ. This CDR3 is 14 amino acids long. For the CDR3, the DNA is TGCGCCAGCAGCTGGACAGGGTCGGATCAGCCCCAGCATTTT. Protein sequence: CASSWTGSDQPQHF. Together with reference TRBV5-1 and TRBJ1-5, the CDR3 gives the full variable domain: KAGVTQTPRYLIKTRGQQVTLSCSPISGHRSVSWYQQTPGQGLQFLFEYFSETQRNKGNFPGRFSGRQFSNSRSEMNVSTLELGDSALYLCASSWTGSDQPQHFGDGTRLSIL.

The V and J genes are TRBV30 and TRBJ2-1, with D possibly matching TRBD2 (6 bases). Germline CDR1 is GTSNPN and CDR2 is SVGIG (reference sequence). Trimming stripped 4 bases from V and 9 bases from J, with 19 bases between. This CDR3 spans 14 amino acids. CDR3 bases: TGTGCCTGGAAGGGCGGGATGGGGGGAGGTGAGCAGTTCTTC. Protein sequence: CAWKGGMGGGEQFF.

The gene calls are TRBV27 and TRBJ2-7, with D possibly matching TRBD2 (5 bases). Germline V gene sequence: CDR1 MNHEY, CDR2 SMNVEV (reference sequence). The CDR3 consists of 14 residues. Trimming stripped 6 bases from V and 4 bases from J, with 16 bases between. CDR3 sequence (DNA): TGTGCCAGCAGGGGTCGGGGATCATCATACGAGCAGTACTTC. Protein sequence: CASRGRGSSYEQYF.

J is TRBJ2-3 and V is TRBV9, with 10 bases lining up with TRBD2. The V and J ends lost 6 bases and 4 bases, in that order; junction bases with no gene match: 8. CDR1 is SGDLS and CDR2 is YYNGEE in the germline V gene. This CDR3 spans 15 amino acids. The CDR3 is CASKGSLAGADTQYF. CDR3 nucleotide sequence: TGTGCCAGCAAAGGTTCCCTAGCGGGGGCAGATACGCAGTATTTT. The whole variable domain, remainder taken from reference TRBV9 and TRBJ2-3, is DSGVTQTPKHLITATGQRVTLRCSPRSGDLSVYWYQQSLDQGLQFLIQYYNGEERAKGNILERFSAQQFPDLHSELNLSSLELGDSALYFCASKGSLAGADTQYFGPGTRLTVL.

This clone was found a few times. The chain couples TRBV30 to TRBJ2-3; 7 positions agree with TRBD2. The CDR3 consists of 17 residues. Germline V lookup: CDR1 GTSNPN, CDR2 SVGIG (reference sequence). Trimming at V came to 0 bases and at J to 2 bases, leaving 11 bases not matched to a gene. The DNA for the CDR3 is TGTGCCTGGAGTGTACGGGTAGTGGGAGGGTACACAGATACGCAGTATTTT. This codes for CAWSVRVVGGYTDTQYF.